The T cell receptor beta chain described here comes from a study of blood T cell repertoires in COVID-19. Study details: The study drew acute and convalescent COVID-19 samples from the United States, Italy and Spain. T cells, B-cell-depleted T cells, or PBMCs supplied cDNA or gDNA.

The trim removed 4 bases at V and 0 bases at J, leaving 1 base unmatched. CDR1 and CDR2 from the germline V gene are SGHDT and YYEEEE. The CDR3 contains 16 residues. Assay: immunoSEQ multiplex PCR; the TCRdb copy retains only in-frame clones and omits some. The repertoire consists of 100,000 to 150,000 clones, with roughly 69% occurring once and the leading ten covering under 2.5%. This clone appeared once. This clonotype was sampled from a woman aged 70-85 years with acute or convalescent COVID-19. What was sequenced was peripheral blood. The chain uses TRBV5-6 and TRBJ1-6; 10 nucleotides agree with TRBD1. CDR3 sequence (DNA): TGTGCCAGCAGCGGGGACAGGGGCTCCTATAATTCACCCCTCCACTTT. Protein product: CASSGDRGSYNSPLHF.